Following are 25 T cell receptor beta chains from one sample sequenced in a study of blood T cell repertoires in COVID-19 (dated by TCRdb to about 2020). Receptor libraries were prepared by the immunoSEQ multiplex PCR assay. The table comes from immuneACCESS by way of TCRdb, which keeps in-frame sequences with V and J called. Part of the clones is missing from these tables; in studies checked, under half for an unresolved V gene and the rest for unknown reasons. The sample table lists about 480,000 clones, approximately 91% of them with a count of one. More than 7.5% of the sample is taken by the ten largest. Sequencing used PBMCs or T cells enriched from blood (not recorded which). All receptors derive from a woman aged 60-70 years who had recovered from COVID-19.

This clone turned up a few times. The J gene is TRBJ1-4, the V gene TRBV7-2, with a weak D call TRBD1 (6 bases). The CDR3 loop spans 15 amino acids. Trimming left V 5 bases short and J 3 bases short, with 13 bases between. CDR1 and CDR2 from the germline V gene are SGHTA and FQGNSA. The CDR3 sequence: CASSTVQGANEKLFF. CDR3 sequence (DNA): TGTGCCAGCAGCACAGTACAGGGAGCTAATGAAAAACTGTTTTTT.

Ten or more counts support this clone. V usage is TRBV5-4 and J usage is TRBJ1-1; 11 bases match TRBD1. V gave up 4 bases and J gave up 4 bases; unmatched junction bases: 3. The CDR3 has 14 residues. Germline CDR1 SGHNT, CDR2 YYREEE (reference sequence). The CDR3 loop is CASSGQGAPTEAFF. The CDR3 DNA follows: TGTGCCAGCAGCGGACAGGGGGCGCCCACTGAAGCTTTCTTT.

To note about this clone: Different DNA sequences within this sample yield the same CDR3. The chain is built from TRBV6-2 or TRBV6-3 and TRBJ1-2; no firm D call. This CDR3 contains 13 residues. Trimming took off 0 bases at V and 3 bases at J, with 5 bases between the two ends. The germline V gene encodes CDR1 MNHEY and CDR2 SVGEGT. The CDR3 nucleotides read TGTGCCAGCAGTTACTCGGGAGACTATGGCTACACCTTC. This translates into CASSYSGDYGYTF.

The CDR3 nucleotides read TGTGCCAGCAGTTACACGGGCTCCTACGAGCAGTACGTC. It specifies CASSYTGSYEQYV. The V call is TRBV2, the J call TRBJ2-7; D unresolved. This CDR3 is built from 13 residues. Trimming cost V 5 bases and J 0 bases, with 8 bases left between them. Germline V CDR1 and CDR2: SNHLY, FYNNEI.

This chain connects TRBV7-9 to TRBJ1-1; no firm D call. Trimming stripped 3 bases from V and 4 bases from J, with 9 bases between. Germline CDR1 is SEHNR and CDR2 is FQNEAQ (reference sequence). This CDR3 spans 13 amino acids. For the CDR3, the DNA is TGTGCCAGCAGCTTCGAGGTTGTCACTGAAGCTTTCTTT. Protein sequence: CASSFEVVTEAFF.

This clone was seen just once. This chain connects TRBV7-8 to TRBJ1-2; D is possibly TRBD1 (5 bases). The CDR3 runs to 16 residues. Trimming pared 3 bases from V and 5 bases from J, leaving 19 bases between. Germline lookup yields CDR1 SGHVS and CDR2 FQNEAQ. CDR3 DNA: TGTGCCAGCAGCTTCCGGCAGGGAAGGGGTCAATATGGCTACACCTTC. Translated: CASSFRQGRGQYGYTF.

This clone came up a few times. Other DNA sequences in this specimen translate into the identical CDR3. This chain links TRBV7-9 with TRBJ1-1, with a possible D match to TRBD1 (5 bases). The V end was cut by 2 bases, the J end by 1 base, with 5 bases between. There are 13 residues in the CDR3. Germline assignment: CDR1 SEHNR and CDR2 FQNEAQ (reference sequence). DNA of the CDR3: TGTGCCAGCAGCTTAACAGGGAACACTGAAGCTTTCTTT. It yields the protein CASSLTGNTEAFF.

The count of this clone is one. The rearrangement links TRBV15 to TRBJ2-6; 7 bases align to TRBD1. V trimming: 1 base; J trimming: 0 bases; junction bases outside the gene matches: 12. In germline, CDR1 is LNHNV, CDR2 YYDKDF (reference sequence). The CDR3 totals 20 residues. The CDR3 loop reads CATSRVPPGTVASGANVLTF. CDR3 in DNA: TGTGCCACCAGCAGAGTCCCCCCAGGGACAGTGGCCTCTGGGGCCAACGTCCTGACTTTC.

This chain connects TRBV27 to TRBJ2-6; TRBD1 aligns across 7 bases. Germline trimming cut 6 bases from V and 4 bases from J; bases unmatched to any gene: 6. CDR3 length: 15 residues. Germline V CDR1 and CDR2: MNHEY, SMNVEV (reference sequence). CDR3 loop: CASRMTGLGANVLTF. The CDR3 nucleotides read TGTGCCAGCAGGATGACAGGGCTCGGGGCCAACGTCCTGACTTTC.

The rearrangement joins TRBV6-5 to TRBJ2-7; TRBD2 aligns across 8 bases. V shed 7 bases, J shed 4 bases, and the junction held 6 bases outside the gene matches. CDR3 size: 13 residues. Germline values: CDR1 MNHEY, CDR2 SVGAGI. The CDR3 DNA reads as TGTGCCAGCACCATAGCGGGGCCGTACGAGCAGTACGTC. This codes for CASTIAGPYEQYV.

The chain couples TRBV5-4 to TRBJ1-2, with 9 bases lining up with TRBD1. J gave up 4 bases and V 2 bases, and 3 bases lay outside the gene matches. Germline loops: CDR1 SGHNT, CDR2 YYREEE (reference sequence). CDR3 length: 14 residues. As DNA, the CDR3 is TGTGCCAGCAGCTTAACAGGGGGCTCCTATGGCTACACCTTC. Amino acid sequence: CASSLTGGSYGYTF.

This clone was seen once. The V call is TRBV6-5, the J call TRBJ2-2, with TRBD2 matching 12 bases. Trimming took 6 bases from V and 4 from J; bases not matched to a gene: 3. Germline V CDR1 and CDR2: MNHEY, SVGAGI. This CDR3 has 15 amino acids. The CDR3 sequence: CASRTSGGVTGELFF. The CDR3 DNA reads as TGTGCCAGCAGGACTAGCGGGGGTGTCACCGGGGAGCTGTTTTTT.

J is TRBJ1-3 and V is TRBV2; unclear D gene. Germline CDR1 reads SNHLY; CDR2 reads FYNNEI. CDR3 size: 14 residues. V was clipped by 5 bases and J by 0 bases, with 8 bases between them. CDR3 bases: TGTGCCAGCAGTCCCAGTCTCTCTGGAAACACCATATATTTT. Amino acid sequence: CASSPSLSGNTIYF.

The chain carries TRBV10-1 and TRBJ2-2; TRBD1 matches at 7 bases. CDR1 and CDR2 from the germline V gene are WNHNN and SYGVQD (reference sequence). The CDR3 extends over 14 amino acids. Germline trimming cut 5 bases from V and 7 bases from J; bases unmatched to any gene: 7. The CDR3: CASSRDSKVGELFF. The CDR3 bases are TGCGCCAGCAGTCGGGACAGTAAGGTCGGGGAGCTGTTTTTT.

The chain employs TRBV2 and TRBJ1-3; the match to TRBD1 covers 7 bases. The CDR3 extends over 15 amino acids. With V trimmed by 5 bases and J by 2 bases, 6 bases remained unmatched. CDR1 and CDR2 (germline): SNHLY, FYNNEI. The CDR3 sequence: CASSRGQAPGNTIYF. CDR3 sequence (DNA): TGTGCCAGCAGTCGTGGACAGGCGCCTGGAAACACCATATATTTT.

This clone was found once. V and J are TRBV4-1 and TRBJ2-5, with 7 bases matching TRBD2. The V segment lost 4 bases and the J segment 5 bases; nucleotides outside the gene matches: 10. The CDR3 consists of 15 residues. Germline V gene lookup returns CDR1 MGHRA and CDR2 YSYEKL. This CDR3 is CASSPSRGEGETQYF. CDR3 bases: TGCGCCAGCAGCCCCTCCCGGGGGGAAGGGGAGACCCAGTACTTC.

A word on this clone: A read error may produce the germline difference seen at one junction end. The chain links TRBV4-1 to TRBJ1-4; the D gene is possibly TRBD1 (5 bases). Germline assignment: CDR1 MGHRA and CDR2 YSYEKL. CDR3 size: 13 residues. The chain's CDR3 is CASSQESRQTRIF. CDR3 DNA: TGCGCCAGCAGCCAAGAGTCAAGACAGACACGGATTTTT.

The rearrangement links TRBV4-1 to TRBJ2-7, with unresolved D. This CDR3 contains 13 residues. CDR1 and CDR2 (germline): MGHRA, YSYEKL. V lost 0 bases to trimming and J lost 7 bases, with 10 bases between them. CDR3 sequence reads: CASSQERTREQYF. As DNA, the CDR3 is TGCGCCAGCAGCCAAGAACGCACTCGGGAGCAGTACTTC.

This chain links TRBV6-5 with TRBJ1-1; D is unclear. CDR1 MNHEY and CDR2 SVGAGI come from the germline V gene. CDR3 length equals 14 residues. Trimming removed 8 bases from V and 5 bases from J, with 18 bases in between. This CDR3 is CASETHRGGTEAFF. CDR3 DNA: TGTGCCAGCGAGACGCACCGGGGAGGAACTGAAGCTTTCTTT.

There are a few counts of this clone. This rearrangement joins TRBV21-1 to TRBJ2-2; the table's D call of TRBD2 was not tested on the DNA. TRBV21-1 is a known pseudogene. CDR3 length: 16 residues. The CDR3 DNA reads TGTGCCAGCAGTCGAGAGCCGGGAGCCTTTCCCGGGGAGCTGTTTTTT. Its translation is CASSREPGAFPGELFF.

The rearrangement links TRBV6-5 to TRBJ2-3; 8 bases map to TRBD2. V shed 2 bases and J 3 bases; nucleotides not matched to a gene: 7. There are 16 residues in the CDR3. Per germline, CDR1 MNHEY and CDR2 SVGAGI. The CDR3: CASSYGAGGGTDTQYF. The CDR3 DNA reads TGTGCCAGCAGTTACGGGGCGGGGGGCGGTACAGATACGCAGTATTTT.

This clone appeared once. The CDR3 nucleotides are TGTGCCAGCACCCTTTCAGTTCTGCCTTTTTATGGCTACACCTTC. Translating it yields CASTLSVLPFYGYTF. This chain links TRBV6-5 with TRBJ1-2, with D unclear. Germline V gene data show CDR1 as MNHEY and CDR2 as SVGAGI. Trimming removed 7 bases at V and 5 bases at J, with 20 bases between. This CDR3 region has 15 residues.

The chain carries TRBV4-1 and TRBJ2-7, with D possibly TRBD1 on 6 matching bases. There are 14 residues in the CDR3. Looked up from germline, CDR1 is MGHRA and CDR2 is YSYEKL. Trimming took off 4 bases at V and 6 bases at J, with 16 bases between the two ends. The CDR3 sequence: CASSPITTGSEQYF. The CDR3 DNA reads TGCGCCAGCAGCCCGATAACTACAGGGTCCGAGCAGTACTTC.

Of note for this clone: The sample has other DNA sequences that encode this CDR3 too. V and J are TRBV27 and TRBJ1-2, with TRBD1 matching over 7 bases. Trimming at V came to 5 bases and at J to 5 bases, leaving 8 bases not matched to a gene. CDR3 length: 14 amino acids. From germline, CDR1 is MNHEY and CDR2 SMNVEV (reference sequence). In DNA, the CDR3 is TGTGCCAGCAGTCTCAGACAGGGAGGTTATGGCTACACCTTC. Translation: CASSLRQGGYGYTF.

J is TRBJ1-3 and V is TRBV10-3, with D maybe TRBD1 (5 bases). Deletions cut 2 bases from V and 0 bases from J, with 8 bases between. Looked up from germline, CDR1 is ENHRY and CDR2 is SYGVKD. CDR3 size: 15 residues. The chain's CDR3 is CAISEPGSSGNTIYF. The CDR3 DNA reads as TGTGCCATCAGTGAGCCAGGGTCCTCTGGAAACACCATATATTTT.